A selection of T cell receptor beta chains follows, all from one sample in a study of T cells in Graves' hyperthyroidism and ophthalmopathy. MiXCR, run by TCRdb on the multiplex PCR reads, gives a single entry per CDR3 protein. The data contain approximately 420,000 distinct CDR3 sequences, roughly an eighth of them singletons. The sequenced material came from blood. The source is a woman between 18 and 30 years old with Graves' hyperthyroidism. CDR3s include the opening cysteine and the closing phenylalanine or tryptophan. A D gene is named only where the DNA matches it firmly. The size entry is marked missing in some rows and otherwise reads once, few, many or a size class.

j_call clone_size v_call d_call cdr3_nt cdr3_aa
TRBJ1-2 many TRBV28 TRBD1 TGTGCCAGCAGTTTATTGAGACAGGGCGGCGGCTACACCTTC CASSLLRQGGGYTF
TRBJ2-2 . TRBV7-2 . TGTGCCGGCAGCTTAGGACGGTCCACCGGGGAGCTGTTTTTT CAGSLGRSTGELFF
TRBJ2-1 . TRBV7-9 . TGTGCCAGCAGCTTAATGGGCGGGTGGGGCGATGAGCAGTTCTTC CASSLMGGWGDEQFF
TRBJ1-4 many TRBV2 TRBD1 TGTGCCAGCAGTAAAGGGACAGGGGTGAACGAAAAACTGTTTTTT CASSKGTGVNEKLFF
TRBJ1-1 many TRBV19 TRBD1 TGTGCCAGTAGTCCAAGCACCGGGACAGGGAAAACTGAAGCTTTCTTT CASSPSTGTGKTEAFF
TRBJ2-1 many TRBV20-1 . TGCAGTGCTAGACTAGCTGGTAACAATGAGCAGTTCTTC CSARLAGNNEQFF
TRBJ1-1 . TRBV6-1 . TGTGCCAGCAGCAGGGCCTTCCCGGCACTCACTGAAGCTTTCTTT CASSRAFPALTEAFF
TRBJ1-2 many TRBV19 . TGTGCCAGTAGTATTGGGGAGGGTACTCCTGGCTACACCTTC CASSIGEGTPGYTF
TRBJ2-1 many TRBV5-5 TRBD2 TGTGCCAGCAGCACCACCGGGACTAGTAACAATGAGCAGTTCTTC CASSTTGTSNNEQFF
TRBJ2-3 many TRBV5-1 TRBD2 TGCGCCAGCGGGCTAGCGGGAGGGCGAGATACGCAGTATTTT CASGLAGGRDTQYF
TRBJ2-3 many TRBV12-3/TRBV12-4 . TGTGCCAGCAGTCGGGACGTAACTAGCACAGATACGCAGTATTTT CASSRDVTSTDTQYF
TRBJ2-3 . TRBV19 . TGTGCCAGTAGTACAGAATCCCCTGCGGATACGCAGTATTTT CASSTESPADTQYF
TRBJ1-4 many TRBV30 TRBD1 TGTGCCTGGAACCGACAGGGTCACGAAAAACTGTTTTTT CAWNRQGHEKLFF
TRBJ1-1 . TRBV9 TRBD1 TGTGCCAGCAGCGCAGCTCGGACAGGGGGCACTGAAGCTTTCTTT CASSAARTGGTEAFF
TRBJ2-1 many TRBV12-3/TRBV12-4 TRBD2 TGTGCCAGCAGGGGAGGGACTAGCGGGAGCTCCTACAATGAGCAGTTCTTC CASRGGTSGSSYNEQFF
TRBJ2-6 many TRBV12-3/TRBV12-4 . TGTGCCAGCAGTTTAAACCAGGGGGGCTCTGGGGCCAACGTCCTGACTTTC CASSLNQGGSGANVLTF
TRBJ2-7 few TRBV19 . TGTGCCAGTAGTCGAGTAGCGGCCTACGAGCAGTACTTC CASSRVAAYEQYF
TRBJ2-2 many TRBV6-1 . TGTGCCAGCACCAAAGGTGTAGCGACAGGGGAGCTGTTTTTT CASTKGVATGELFF
TRBJ2-3 many TRBV20-1 . TGCAGTGCCAAAGAGGACAGTAGCACAGATACGCAGTATTTT CSAKEDSSTDTQYF
TRBJ2-1 . TRBV19 TRBD2 TGTGCCAGTAGTATCGGGCTAGCGGGAGGCGCCTACAATGAGCAGTTCTTC CASSIGLAGGAYNEQFF
TRBJ2-5 many TRBV20-1 TRBD2 TGCAGTGCTAGCCTAGCGGGAGAAGAGACCCAGTACTTC CSASLAGEETQYF
TRBJ1-2 many TRBV29-1 TRBD1 TGCAGCGTTGGAGGGGACAGGGACTATGGCTACACCTTC CSVGGDRDYGYTF
TRBJ2-2 few TRBV19 . TGTGCCAGTAGAGTCTGGGCCCCTCAGAACGGGGAGCTGTTTTTT CASRVWAPQNGELFF
TRBJ2-5 many TRBV20-1 TRBD2 TGCAGTGCTAGACTAACGGGAGGGAGGGAGACCCAGTACTTC CSARLTGGRETQYF
TRBJ2-1 . TRBV19 TRBD2 TGTGCCAGTAGAGGGACTAGCGGGAGCGACAGTAGGTCCGTTGAGCAGTTCTTC CASRGTSGSDSRSVEQFF
TRBJ1-1 . TRBV4-1 . TGCGCCAGCAGCCTCGACAGGTCCCTGAACACTGAAGCTTTCTTT CASSLDRSLNTEAFF
TRBJ2-3 many TRBV5-6 . TGTGCCAGCAGCTTGGTACGCGGGCCGAGCACAGATACGCAGTATTTT CASSLVRGPSTDTQYF
TRBJ2-7 few TRBV28 TRBD2 TGTGCCAGCAAGGTACTAGCGGCCTCCTACGAGCAGTACTTC CASKVLAASYEQYF
TRBJ2-5 many TRBV27 . TGTGCCAGCAGTTTCTTACAGGGATCAGAGACCCAGTACTTC CASSFLQGSETQYF
TRBJ2-6 . TRBV6-9 TRBD1 TGCGCCAGCAGAGATGACAGGGGCAAATCATCTGGGGCCAACGTCCTGACTTTC CASRDDRGKSSGANVLTF
TRBJ2-7 many TRBV7-9 TRBD1 TGTGCCAGCAGCTTACCAGATTTGGACAGGGAGCAGTACTTC CASSLPDLDREQYF
TRBJ2-1 . TRBV3-1 TRBD2 TGTGCCAGCAGCCAAGTCGGGAGGACTAGCGGGAGTAAGTACAATGAGCAGTTCTTC CASSQVGRTSGSKYNEQFF
TRBJ2-2 many TRBV12-3/TRBV12-4 . TGTGCCAGCAGCTCAGACTTGAACACCGGGGAGCTGTTTTTT CASSSDLNTGELFF
TRBJ1-6 . TRBV9 . TGTGCCAGCAGCGTCGGCTTTCTAGGTTCACCCCTCCACTTT CASSVGFLGSPLHF
TRBJ2-3 many TRBV3-1 . TGTGCCAGCAGCCATGTCAGCGCCACAGATACGCAGTATTTT CASSHVSATDTQYF
TRBJ1-3 . TRBV4-1 . TGCGCCAGCAGCCAACCCGGGGGTCTCTCCGGAAACACCATATATTTT CASSQPGGLSGNTIYF
TRBJ2-1 many TRBV3-1 TRBD2 TGTGCCAGCAGCTCCGGGACTAGCGGCAATGAGCAGTTCTTC CASSSGTSGNEQFF
TRBJ1-2 . TRBV7-2 . TGTGCCAGCAGCCTTAGGCTGGGGGCGAATGGCTACACCTTC CASSLRLGANGYTF
TRBJ2-5 many TRBV7-6 . TGTGCCAGCAGCCCCCGGGGTAGCGGTACCCAAGAGACCCAGTACTTC CASSPRGSGTQETQYF
TRBJ2-5 many TRBV7-9 TRBD1 TGTGCCAGCAGCCAGGACAGGGGACACCAAGAGACCCAGTACTTC CASSQDRGHQETQYF
TRBJ1-1 many TRBV24-1 . TGTGCCACCAGTTGGGGGCAAGGCACTGAAGCTTTCTTT CATSWGQGTEAFF
TRBJ2-7 . TRBV7-8 TRBD2 TGTGCCAGCAGCTTTGGGACTAGCGGGAGGGCCCCGCGCTACGAGCAGTACTTC CASSFGTSGRAPRYEQYF
TRBJ2-7 many TRBV2 TRBD1 TGTGCCAGCAGTGGGGACAGACTCTACGAGCAGTACTTC CASSGDRLYEQYF
TRBJ2-6 . TRBV20-1 . TGCAGTGCTAGAGATACAGGCCGAGCGGGGGCCAACGTCCTGACTTTC CSARDTGRAGANVLTF
TRBJ2-3 many TRBV10-3 . TGTGCCATCAGTGGAGCCACCGTGGGCACAGATACGCAGTATTTT CAISGATVGTDTQYF
TRBJ2-5 few TRBV9 TRBD2 TGTGCCAGCAGCGTAGCTAGCGGGGGGATCCAAGAGACCCAGTACTTC CASSVASGGIQETQYF
TRBJ1-3 . TRBV4-1 TRBD1 TGCGCCAGCAGCCAAACACCGGACAGGGACCGTTACACCATATATTTT CASSQTPDRDRYTIYF
TRBJ1-3 many TRBV7-2 TRBD1 TGTGCCAGCAGTCCAGGGGGGAACTCTGGAAACACCATATATTTT CASSPGGNSGNTIYF
TRBJ2-7 many TRBV20-1 TRBD1 TGCAGTGCTACCTACCGGGACAGGGCCTACGAGCAGTACTTC CSATYRDRAYEQYF
TRBJ2-5 many TRBV6-1 . TGTGCCAGCAGTTCCCTTGGGGAGACCCAGTACTTC CASSSLGETQYF
TRBJ1-2 many TRBV11-2 . TGTGCCAGCAGCTTAGGACAGGACACTTATGGCTACACCTTC CASSLGQDTYGYTF
TRBJ2-3 many TRBV11-2 . TGTGCCAGCAGCTTGGTCGTCAGGGTGGGCGCAGATACGCAGTATTTT CASSLVVRVGADTQYF
TRBJ1-1 many TRBV6-2/TRBV6-3 TRBD1 TGTGCCAGCGAGAACAGGGGGGCGACTGAAGCTTTCTTT CASENRGATEAFF